Below are 27 T cell receptor beta chains sequenced from a single sample in a study of chemoradiotherapy in HPV16-positive cancers. Sequencing was performed with immunoSEQ multiplex PCR; in TCRdb, only in-frame clones are kept and a portion is missing. This table has more than 4,000 clones, about 73% appearing once. This specimen was taken from a patient who underwent chemoradiotherapy. These receptors were collected from a human donor with HPV-associated anogenital cancer.

The rearrangement uses TRBV2 and TRBJ2-3; tentative D call: TRBD1 (6 bases). CDR1 is SNHLY and CDR2 is FYNNEI in the germline V gene. V lost 4 bases, J lost 9 bases, and 11 bases lay in between. This CDR3 is built from 12 residues. CDR3 DNA sequence: TGTGCCAGCAGTGGCGAGGGGGACACGCAGTATTTT. Its protein product is CASSGEGDTQYF. The full variable domain, rest sourced from reference TRBV2 and TRBJ2-3, is EPEVTQTPSHQVTQMGQEVILRCVPISNHLYFYWYRQILGQKVEFLVSFYNNEISEKSEIFDDQFSVERPDGSNFTLKIRSTKLEDSAMYFCASSGEGDTQYFGPGTRLTVL.

This clone was detected only once. The rearrangement joins TRBV7-9 to TRBJ1-4; D might be TRBD1 (5 bases). Trimming shortened V by 1 base and J by 7 bases, and 19 bases separated the two germline ends. The CDR3 loop spans 17 amino acids. Germline V gives CDR1 SEHNR, CDR2 FQNEAQ (reference sequence). The CDR3 is CASSLDFGGETREKLFF. Here the CDR3 DNA reads TGTGCCAGCAGCTTAGATTTCGGGGGAGAAACTCGTGAAAAACTGTTTTTT.

V usage is TRBV5-4 and J usage is TRBJ2-1; 10 nucleotides agree with TRBD2. The CDR3 length is 13 residues. The V gene's germline CDR1 is SGHNT and CDR2 YYREEE (reference sequence). J gave up 7 bases and V 5 bases, and 3 bases lay outside the gene matches. CDR3 protein: CASRSGGANEQFF. Written as DNA, the CDR3 is TGTGCCAGCAGGAGCGGGGGGGCGAATGAGCAGTTCTTC.

The chain employs TRBV7-3 and TRBJ2-2, with D tentatively TRBD1 (6 bases). The CDR3 runs 15 residues. V was pared by 5 bases and J by 6 bases, with 16 bases between. Germline CDR1 reads SGHTA; CDR2 reads FQGTGA. The CDR3 loop reads CASSPGQPLAGELFF. For the CDR3, the DNA is TGTGCCAGCAGCCCCGGACAGCCCTTGGCCGGGGAGCTGTTTTTT.

This chain joins TRBV18 and TRBJ2-7; 8 nucleotides align to TRBD1. Germline trimming cut 1 base from V and 2 bases from J; bases unmatched to any gene: 4. This CDR3 region has 15 residues. CDR1 and CDR2 from the germline V gene are KGHSH and LQKENI. The CDR3 sequence is CASSPRDRYPYEQYF. CDR3 bases: TGTGCCAGCTCACCACGGGACAGGTACCCCTACGAGCAGTACTTC.

The chain is built from TRBV6-1 and TRBJ2-3; the match to TRBD1 covers 9 bases. With V trimmed by 1 base and J by 2 bases, 7 bases remained unmatched. Germline V gene data show CDR1 as MNHNS and CDR2 as SASEGT. This CDR3 contains 17 residues. CDR3 loop: CASSEERQGGSTDTQYF. CDR3 nucleotides: TGTGCCAGCAGTGAAGAACGACAGGGGGGATCCACAGATACGCAGTATTTT.

The chain links TRBV29-1 to TRBJ1-2; no definite D call. V dropped 4 bases and J dropped 4 bases, with 13 bases sitting between them. The germline V gene has CDR1 SQVTM and CDR2 ANQGSEA. The CDR3 covers 13 residues. For the CDR3, the DNA is TGCAGCGTTGGACGAGAAACGGGCTATGGCTACACCTTC. Amino acids: CSVGRETGYGYTF. The full variable domain, completed using reference TRBV29-1 and TRBJ1-2, is SAVISQKPSRDICQRGTSLTIQCQVDSQVTMMFWYRQQPGQSLTLIATANQGSEATYESGFVIDKFPISRPNLTFSTLTVSNMSPEDSSIYLCSVGRETGYGYTFGSGTRLTVV.

The rearrangement joins TRBV4-2 to TRBJ1-1; 10 positions agree with TRBD1. CDR1 LGHNA and CDR2 YNFKEQ come from the germline V gene. This CDR3 contains 17 residues. After removal of 1 base from V and 4 bases from J, the junction contained 9 bases not matched to a gene. CDR3 loop: CASSQGDRGRGITEAFF. CDR3 nucleotide sequence: TGTGCCAGCAGCCAAGGAGACAGGGGGCGGGGTATCACTGAAGCTTTCTTT.

This chain joins TRBV29-1 and TRBJ2-2; TRBD1 matches 8 bases. The trim removed 7 bases at V and 3 bases at J, leaving 7 bases unmatched. Germline V lookup: CDR1 SQVTM, CDR2 ANQGSEA. The CDR3 totals 14 residues. The CDR3 here is CSGYRGWDTGELFF. The CDR3 DNA sequence: TGCAGCGGGTACAGGGGGTGGGACACCGGGGAGCTGTTTTTT.

The chain carries TRBV6-5 and TRBJ1-2, with 9 nucleotides matching TRBD1. The V and J ends lost 2 bases and 6 bases, in that order; junction bases with no gene match: 4. Germline V lookup: CDR1 MNHEY, CDR2 SVGAGI. This CDR3 spans 14 amino acids. The CDR3 protein is CASSYTRDRDGYTF. The CDR3 DNA reads TGTGCCAGCAGTTACACCCGGGACAGGGATGGCTACACCTTC.

In DNA form, the CDR3 reads TGTGCCAGCAGCCCTTACGGGAGGGCGGCCTACGAGCAGTACTTC. As protein: CASSPYGRAAYEQYF. The rearrangement joins TRBV11-2 to TRBJ2-7; 8 bases are a match to TRBD2. CDR3 length: 15 amino acids. The J segment lost 2 bases and the V segment lost 5 bases, leaving 8 bases of the junction unmatched. Germline CDR1 reads SGHAT; CDR2 reads FQNNGV.

The rearrangement uses TRBV4-1 and TRBJ1-2, with TRBD1 as a possible D gene (6 bases). From germline, CDR1 is MGHRA and CDR2 YSYEKL. The CDR3 has 15 amino acids. Trimming removed 0 bases from V and 3 bases from J, with 11 bases in between. The CDR3 DNA sequence: TGCGCCAGCAGCCAAGATTTGGGGGCTCACTATGGCTACACCTTC. Protein product: CASSQDLGAHYGYTF.

This clone was recorded only once. The chain joins TRBV9 to TRBJ2-4; D is unresolved. Germline loops: CDR1 SGDLS, CDR2 YYNGEE. This CDR3 has 13 amino acids. The V and J ends lost 1 base and 8 bases respectively, with 10 bases between them. CDR3 bases: TGTGCCAGCAGCGTACGGTGGGCAGACATTCAGTACTTC. Residues: CASSVRWADIQYF. Filled out from reference TRBV9 and TRBJ2-4, the complete variable domain reads DSGVTQTPKHLITATGQRVTLRCSPRSGDLSVYWYQQSLDQGLQFLIQYYNGEERAKGNILERFSAQQFPDLHSELNLSSLELGDSALYFCASSVRWADIQYFGAGTRLSVL.

This clone was picked up one time. V is TRBV10-2 and J is TRBJ2-7; 9 bases line up with TRBD2. This CDR3 is built from 15 residues. Germline V gene data show CDR1 as WSHSY and CDR2 as SAAADI. V lost 5 bases, J lost 1 base, and 6 bases stayed unmatched. This chain's CDR3 is CASSSRGGQSYEQYF. The CDR3 DNA reads TGCGCCAGCAGTTCGCGGGGGGGACAGTCCTACGAGCAGTACTTC.

The chain joins TRBV6-1 to TRBJ1-3, with D possibly being TRBD1 (6 bases). The CDR3 is 14 amino acids. V was cut by 1 base and J by 6 bases, with 10 bases left in between. CDR1 is MNHNS and CDR2 is SASEGT in the germline V gene. This chain's CDR3 is CASSEDRVENTIYF. The DNA for the CDR3 is TGTGCCAGCAGTGAAGACAGGGTAGAAAACACCATATATTTT.

This chain joins TRBV4-2 and TRBJ2-4; 11 bases are a match to TRBD2. Per germline, CDR1 LGHNA and CDR2 YNFKEQ. The CDR3 length is 18 residues. V shed 3 bases, J shed 5 bases, and the junction held 12 bases outside the gene matches. CDR3 bases: TGTGCCAGCAGCCAGGACCTTAGCGGGGGGGCCGGAGAAAACATTCAGTACTTC. This encodes CASSQDLSGGAGENIQYF.

The rearrangement links TRBV18 to TRBJ2-2; D ambiguous. The germline V gene encodes CDR1 KGHSH and CDR2 LQKENI. Deletions cut 2 bases from V and 3 bases from J, with 1 base between. The CDR3 loop spans 12 amino acids. The CDR3 spells CASSPDTGELFF. CDR3 DNA: TGTGCCAGCTCACCAGACACCGGGGAGCTGTTTTTT.

The rearrangement uses TRBV11-3 and TRBJ1-2; 8 nucleotides line up with TRBD1. V lost 6 bases and J lost 6; bases outside the gene matches: 12. The CDR3 extends over 15 amino acids. The germline V gene has CDR1 SGHNT and CDR2 YENEEA. The CDR3 nucleotides are TGTGCCAGCAGACCGACAGGGGCAAACAGGAATGGCTACACCTTC. As protein: CASRPTGANRNGYTF.

The gene calls are TRBV4-1 and TRBJ1-6; 11 bases match TRBD1. This CDR3 comprises 21 residues. With 1 base clipped from V and 0 bases from J, the junction kept 11 bases outside the gene matches. Germline V gene lookup returns CDR1 MGHRA and CDR2 YSYEKL. The CDR3 bases are TGCGCCAGCAGCCAAGGGACAGGGGGCGCGAGGTTTAGCTCCTATAATTCACCCCTCCACTTT. The encoded protein is CASSQGTGGARFSSYNSPLHF.

This chain uses TRBV14 with TRBJ2-7; D gene ambiguous. The V and J ends lost 2 bases and 3 bases respectively, with 20 bases between them. In germline, CDR1 is SGHDN, CDR2 FVKESK. The CDR3 is 17 residues long. The CDR3 loop is CASSQRSDTVGNYEQYF. CDR3 DNA sequence: TGTGCCAGCAGCCAACGATCGGATACGGTCGGAAACTACGAGCAGTACTTC.

V and J are TRBV11-3 and TRBJ2-7; TRBD2 matches at 10 bases. Losses at the gene ends were 4 bases for V and 1 base for J; bases not matched to a gene: 7. From germline, CDR1 is SGHNT and CDR2 YENEEA. The CDR3 is 16 residues long. For the CDR3, the DNA is TGTGCCAGCAGCTCCTCCGCTAGCGGGGGATCCTACGAGCAGTACTTC. Translating it yields CASSSSASGGSYEQYF.

J is TRBJ2-7 and V is TRBV5-4, with D possibly being TRBD1 (6 bases). The CDR3 has 12 amino acids. Germline V gene sequence: CDR1 SGHNT, CDR2 YYREEE (reference sequence). Deletions cut 3 bases from V and 3 bases from J, with 7 bases between. The CDR3 DNA reads TGTGCCAGCAGCTGGGACAACTACGAGCAGTACTTC. Protein product: CASSWDNYEQYF.

The J gene is TRBJ2-5, the V gene TRBV6-1, with 12 bases matching TRBD1. Gene TRBJ2-7 matches the end of the DNA better, so the J call may be wrong. The CDR3 sequence is 14 residues long. Per the germline V gene, CDR1 is MNHNS and CDR2 is SASEGT. CDR3 nucleotides: TGTGCCAGCAACCGGGACAGGGGGCGATACGAGCAGTACTTC. The encoded protein is CASNRDRGRYEQYF.

This chain connects TRBV28 to TRBJ2-7, with unresolved D. Germline V CDR1 and CDR2: MDHEN, SYDVKM. V lost 3 bases and J 1 base, leaving 13 bases between the germline ends. The CDR3 runs 15 residues. CDR3 nucleotide sequence: TGTGCCAGCAGTTTTTTCCCCCCGGAATCCTACGAGCAGTACTTC. The encoded protein is CASSFFPPESYEQYF.

The chain has TRBV9 and TRBJ2-3; 8 bases line up with TRBD2. With 5 bases clipped from V and 4 bases from J, the junction kept 12 bases outside the gene matches. The CDR3 totals 16 residues. CDR1 is SGDLS, CDR2 YYNGEE, per germline. In DNA, the CDR3 is TGTGCCAGCAGTCCTGACCCGGGGGGGGCCTCAGATACGCAGTATTTT. The encoded protein is CASSPDPGGASDTQYF.

In its sample, this clone was seen once. The chain carries TRBV7-3 and TRBJ2-7; 9 nucleotides align to TRBD1. This CDR3 region has 15 residues. The trim removed 6 bases at V and 4 bases at J, leaving 10 bases unmatched. Germline lookup yields CDR1 SGHTA and CDR2 FQGTGA. In DNA form, the CDR3 reads TGTGCCAGCAGTCGGACGACAGGGGGTAAATACGAGCAGTACTTC. This codes for CASSRTTGGKYEQYF.

This clone was detected only once. V and J are TRBV28 and TRBJ2-7; 9 bases are shared with TRBD2. The ends lost 6 bases at V and 3 bases at J; junction bases unmatched: 24. The CDR3 consists of 20 residues. CDR1 MDHEN and CDR2 SYDVKM come from the germline V gene. CDR3 region: CASSGPGTSYFLGPLYEQYF. For the CDR3, the DNA is TGTGCCAGCAGCGGGCCAGGGACTAGCTACTTCCTCGGTCCCCTCTACGAGCAGTACTTC.